These 12 T cell receptor beta chains were all obtained from the same sample, sequenced in a study of T cell responses to AZD1222 COVID-19 vaccine. Using immunoSEQ multiplex PCR, the repertoire was profiled, and TCRdb retains in-frame clones only, with some absent. The profile shows 150,000 to 200,000 clones, more than 90% of them singletons. This sample comprised peripheral blood, obtained on day 0 of AZD1222 vaccination. The receptors were sampled from an adult in good health.

Notes on this clone: This may stem from a read error, because a much larger clone lies one nucleotide away. V is TRBV6-1 and J is TRBJ1-2; D unclear. CDR1 MNHNS and CDR2 SASEGT come from the germline V gene. V lost 2 bases and J lost 2, with 6 bases in between. The CDR3 has 13 residues. CDR3 sequence (DNA): TGTGCCAGCAGTGAATCGGGGAACTATGGCTACACCTTC. Translated, it gives CASSESGNYGYTF.

V is TRBV2 and J is TRBJ1-3, with 7 bases fitting TRBD1. The junction had 1 base not matched to a gene; V was cut back by 3 bases and J by 2 bases. The CDR3 has 14 residues. The germline V gene has CDR1 SNHLY and CDR2 FYNNEI. The chain's CDR3 is CASSDDRAGNTIYF. CDR3 bases: TGTGCCAGCAGTGACGACAGGGCTGGAAACACCATATATTTT.

This chain joins TRBV6-1 and TRBJ1-5; D is undetermined. This CDR3 comprises 14 residues. Between the trimmed V and J ends, which lost 0 bases and 9 bases, there was a span of 12 bases. Germline V gives CDR1 MNHNS, CDR2 SASEGT. CDR3 region: CASSEADGVAPQHF. CDR3 DNA sequence: TGTGCCAGCAGTGAAGCGGATGGGGTCGCGCCCCAGCATTTT.

The V call is TRBV5-1, the J call TRBJ2-1, with no clear D. The CDR3 sequence is 13 residues long. Trimming cost V 4 bases and J 4 bases, with 9 bases left between them. Germline V gene lookup returns CDR1 SGHRS and CDR2 YFSETQ. The CDR3 sequence is CASSLRSYNEQFF. The DNA of the CDR3 is TGCGCCAGCAGCCTCCGCTCTTACAATGAGCAGTTCTTC.

The V call is TRBV6-5, the J call TRBJ1-2; D gene ambiguous. The V end lost 2 bases, the J end lost 4 bases, and 11 bases lay between the germline ends. The CDR3 covers 14 residues. Germline V gives CDR1 MNHEY, CDR2 SVGAGI. In DNA, the CDR3 is TGTGCCAGCAGTTACACTTTGTACAGCTATGGCTACACCTTC. Translated: CASSYTLYSYGYTF.

The chain has TRBV19 and TRBJ2-1; 10 bases match TRBD2. V lost 8 bases and J lost 1; bases outside the gene matches: 5. This CDR3 has 15 residues. Germline CDR1 is LNHDA and CDR2 is SQIVND (reference sequence). The CDR3 loop reads CASGWTSGSYNEQFF. In nucleotides, the CDR3 is TGTGCCAGTGGGTGGACTAGCGGTTCCTACAATGAGCAGTTCTTC.

The V gene is TRBV2, the J gene TRBJ2-1, with 7 bases that match TRBD1. V was pared by 11 bases and J by 3 bases, with 7 bases of the junction left unmatched. The CDR3 extends over 13 amino acids. CDR1 is SNHLY, CDR2 FYNNEI, per germline. In DNA, the CDR3 is TGTGCCTTACCGGGACAGCGCTACAATGAGCAGTTCTTC. This translates into CALPGQRYNEQFF.

The gene calls are TRBV29-1 and TRBJ2-7, with D maybe TRBD2 (6 bases). V was pared by 8 bases and J by 5 bases, with 13 bases between. The length of the CDR3 is 11 residues. Germline assignment: CDR1 SQVTM and CDR2 ANQGSEA. This chain's CDR3 is CSFGSNDEQYF. The CDR3 nucleotides read TGCAGCTTCGGGAGTAACGACGAGCAGTACTTC.

The chain links TRBV2 to TRBJ2-1, with a tentative D call TRBD1 (6 bases). Trimming removed 7 bases from V and 6 bases from J, with 19 bases in between. Germline V gives CDR1 SNHLY, CDR2 FYNNEI. The CDR3 is made up of 15 amino acids. The CDR3 DNA reads as TGTGCCAGCACCGATGGGACACTGGGTCGCAATGAGCAGTTCTTC. Translated: CASTDGTLGRNEQFF.

The V call is TRBV18, the J call TRBJ2-1; D possibly corresponds to TRBD2 (6 bases). The length of the CDR3 is 14 residues. Germline loops: CDR1 KGHSH, CDR2 LQKENI. Between the trimmed V and J ends, which lost 0 bases and 6 bases, there was a span of 9 bases. In DNA, the CDR3 is TGTGCCAGCTCACCACCGGAGGGTGTCAATGAGCAGTTCTTC. Encoded protein: CASSPPEGVNEQFF.

The rearrangement joins TRBV25-1 to TRBJ1-5; D ambiguous. Trimming removed 6 bases from V and 6 bases from J, with 12 bases in between. The CDR3 loop spans 13 amino acids. The germline V gene has CDR1 MGHDK and CDR2 SYGVNS. The CDR3 is CASSPMVGQPQHF. In DNA form, the CDR3 reads TGTGCCAGCAGCCCAATGGTGGGTCAGCCCCAGCATTTT.

This rearrangement joins TRBV19 to TRBJ1-2; TRBD1 matches 8 bases. Trimming at V came to 5 bases and at J to 4 bases, leaving 3 bases not matched to a gene. Germline assignment: CDR1 LNHDA and CDR2 SQIVND (reference sequence). This CDR3 is 13 amino acids long. CDR3 sequence (DNA): TGTGCCAGTAGTCCACAGGGGGTCTATGGCTACACCTTC. The encoded protein is CASSPQGVYGYTF.